This T cell receptor (beta chain) was profiled in a study of cytomegalovirus exposure and HLA in healthy donors. Trimming took 3 bases from V and 3 from J, leaving 17 bases between them. The germline V gene encodes CDR1 PRHDT and CDR2 FYEKMQ (reference sequence). The CDR3 runs 16 residues. The PCR used 60 Vbeta and 13 Jbeta primers. Sequencing used immunoSEQ multiplex PCR; TCRdb keeps in-frame clones, though not all of them. The sample records 200,000 to 250,000 clones, around 80% being singletons. The source is a boy aged 5-17 years in good health and CMV-seronegative. The chain joins TRBV13 to TRBJ1-1; possibly TRBD1 for D (5 bases). Material: PBMCs. This CDR3 is CASSFPWGVDDTEAFF. CDR3 coding DNA: TGTGCCAGCAGCTTCCCTTGGGGGGTCGACGACACTGAAGCTTTCTTT.